The rows below give T cell receptor beta chains drawn from one sample of a study of T cell clones after liver transplantation. Using immunoSEQ multiplex PCR, the repertoire was profiled, and TCRdb retains in-frame clones only, with some absent. The data contain some 9,400 clones, nearly 80% of them singletons. Material: CD8+ T cells from blood, obtained before liver transplant. The receptor source for this set is a human donor who received a liver transplant. CDR3s include the opening cysteine and the closing phenylalanine or tryptophan. The order of the fields is V gene, D gene, CDR3 length, J gene, clone size, CDR3 DNA, CDR3 protein. D genes are given only for firm matches. Part of the rows lack a size; the others show once, few, many or a class for expanded clones.

TRBV6-4,TRBD1,14,TRBJ2-7,once,TGTGCCGGAGGACAGGAGGATACACCCTACGAGCAGTACTTC,CAGGQEDTPYEQYF
TRBV11-3,-,15,TRBJ2-1,-,TGTGCCAGCAGCTTAGATGGGGCGGCCTACAATGAGCAGTTCTTC,CASSLDGAAYNEQFF
TRBV28,TRBD2,12,TRBJ2-7,-,TGTGCCAGCAGTTTAGGGGGGGACGAGCAGTACTTC,CASSLGGDEQYF
TRBV7-3,-,15,TRBJ2-7,-,TGTGCCAGCAGCTTAGCGACAGATTCCTCCTACGAGCAGTACTTC,CASSLATDSSYEQYF
TRBV9,-,13,TRBJ2-2,-,TGTGCCAGCAGCGTACTCGCGGGTGGGGAGCTGTTTTTT,CASSVLAGGELFF
TRBV7-2,TRBD2,14,TRBJ2-7,once,TGTGCCAGCAGCGTGACTAGCGGCTCCTACGAGCAGTACTTC,CASSVTSGSYEQYF
TRBV19,-,15,TRBJ2-1,-,TGTGCCAGTAGTCCTATCGATGGGGGTATGAATGAGCAGTTCTTC,CASSPIDGGMNEQFF
TRBV6-6,-,14,TRBJ2-7,-,TGTGCCAGCAGCGGGGGGCGCCGGGACGACGAGCAGTACTTC,CASSGGRRDDEQYF
TRBV10-2,-,17,TRBJ2-4,-,TGCGCCAGCAGCGAGAATCTGGGCCGGGGGGCCAAAAACATTCAGTACTTC,CASSENLGRGAKNIQYF
TRBV4-3,TRBD1,15,TRBJ1-1,few,TGCGCCAGCAGCCAAGATGGGTCAGGGGGGACTGAAGCTTTCTTT,CASSQDGSGGTEAFF
TRBV4-1,-,14,TRBJ2-3,-,TGCGCCAGCAGGGGATGGCGTCCCGCAGATACGCAGTATTTT,CASRGWRPADTQYF
TRBV15,-,18,TRBJ1-1,-,TGTGCCACCAGCAGAGATTCAGGCCCTCTAAGAGGGAACACTGAAGCTTTCTTT,CATSRDSGPLRGNTEAFF
TRBV29-1,-,10,TRBJ1-2,-,TGCAGCGTTGTGACAGTTGGCTACACCTTC,CSVVTVGYTF
TRBV28,TRBD2,15,TRBJ2-5,-,TGTGCCAGCAGTTTAGGGGAAATGGGAGGGGAGACCCAGTACTTC,CASSLGEMGGETQYF
TRBV7-6,-,15,TRBJ2-7,-,TGTGCCAGCAGGCAAAAGGCAGGTGGCTCCTACGAGCAGTACTTC,CASRQKAGGSYEQYF
TRBV7-2,-,14,TRBJ1-4,-,TGTGCCAGCAGCTCCGACAGCACTAATGAAAAACTGTTTTTT,CASSSDSTNEKLFF
TRBV4-2,-,13,TRBJ1-1,-,TGTGCCAGCAGCCAAGTGGATGGAGCTGAAGCTTTCTTT,CASSQVDGAEAFF
TRBV7-9,TRBD2,16,TRBJ2-5,-,TGTGCCAGCAGCTTTTCGGGACTAGCGGACCAAGAGACCCAGTACTTC,CASSFSGLADQETQYF
TRBV19,TRBD1,15,TRBJ1-2,-,TGTGCCAGTACCATACGGACAGGGATTAACTATGGCTACACCTTC,CASTIRTGINYGYTF
TRBV19,TRBD2,20,TRBJ2-1,-,TGTGCCAGTAGTCCCGATACTAGCGGGGGGGCGTTAATTATCGGTGCTGAGCAGTTCTTC,CASSPDTSGGALIIGAEQFF
TRBV9,-,17,TRBJ2-2,-,TGTGCCAGCAGCGCCTCTCGAGTTCAACTAATTACCGGGGAGCTGTTTTTT,CASSASRVQLITGELFF
TRBV27,-,16,TRBJ1-5,-,TGTGCCAGCAGTTCGTCGCCGTGGGGGTCGGATCAGCCCCAGCATTTT,CASSSSPWGSDQPQHF